This T cell receptor (beta chain) was captured by sequencing in a study of CD8+ T cells in alopecia areata. The overall study: Disease severity was quantified as SALT score of affected scalp area. Findings and caveats of the study: Between patients, shared TCR sequences were less clear than in mice. This was possibly due in part to HLA diversity in the patient population. Researchers report lesional scalp, most notably alopecia totalis/universalis, outstripped normal scalp in clonality.

This clone has only one observation. Antigen: not known. The authors extracted RNA and reverse transcribed it into cDNA as the sequencing template. TCRdb's copy holds only in-frame clones and misses some; the assay was immunoSEQ multiplex PCR. The profile shows over 150,000 clones, about three fifths of them singletons. The germline gives CDR1 SNHLY, CDR2 FYNNEI. The length of the CDR3 is 13 residues. With V trimmed by 3 bases and J by 12 bases, 4 bases remained unmatched. The treatment: oral pan-JAK inhibitor, 5-10 mg twice daily. CD4+ and CD8+ T cells were sorted from PBMCs. V usage is TRBV2 and J usage is TRBJ1-6; TRBD1 matches 8 bases. This receptor was obtained from a human donor with alopecia areata. Sequencing was performed on CD8+ T cells sorted from blood, taken at week 24, from a patient treated with tofacitinib. CDR3 loop: CASSDGQGGPLHF. In DNA, the CDR3 is TGTGCCAGCAGTGATGGACAGGGAGGACCCCTCCACTTT.